This TCR beta chain is from a study of regulatory T cells in long-lasting Graves disease. This clonotype was seen repeatedly, ten times or more. Investigators prepared the TCR beta libraries by applying iRepertoire HTBI primers and Arm-PCR of CDR3 regions. Each CDR3 protein is one row after TCRdb ran MiXCR on the multiplex PCR reads. The sample records 350,000 to 550,000 distinct CDR3 sequences, 15% to 20% being singletons. Germline V gene sequence: CDR1 SEHNR, CDR2 FQNEAQ (reference sequence). The CDR3 covers 12 residues. Between the trimmed V and J ends, which lost 4 bases and 7 bases, there was a span of 11 bases. The sample's time point: newly diagnosed GD, antithyroid drugs for less than 3 months. PBMCs provided the RNA from which the TCR library was made. Another study also made use of these data, one on T cells in Graves' hyperthyroidism and ophthalmopathy.

The V call is TRBV7-9, the J call TRBJ2-7, with D hard to call. The sequences come from peripheral blood mononuclear cells (PBMCs), collected at new diagnosis, from a patient treated with antithyroid drugs. The TCR sequence derives from a woman under 30 with Graves disease. CDR3 loop: CASSSSAWEQYF. CDR3 DNA sequence: TGTGCCAGCAGCTCATCGGCGTGGGAGCAGTACTTC.